Below, 13 T cell receptor beta chains from the same sample are listed, as sequenced in a study of OX40 agonist ivuxolimab in advanced cancers. Generated by immunoSEQ multiplex PCR, the TCRdb table keeps only in-frame clones and is missing some. The repertoire holds 20,000 to 25,000 clones, with approximately 86% as singletons. This material consisted of CD4+ or CD8+ T cells sorted from blood, taken in a trial of the OX40 agonist ivuxolimab. These receptors were taken from an adult with an advanced solid tumor such as melanoma, head and neck, liver or kidney cancer.

This clone is labeled medium-sized (0.01 to 0.1%). The J gene is TRBJ1-1, the V gene TRBV7-9, with D hard to call. V was clipped by 5 bases and J by 7 bases, with 17 bases between them. This CDR3 region has 14 residues. Germline V gene lookup returns CDR1 SEHNR and CDR2 FQNEAQ (reference sequence). The CDR3 region is CASSHRYDRGEAFF. As DNA, the CDR3 is TGTGCCAGCAGCCATAGATACGACCGGGGTGAAGCTTTCTTT.

This chain joins TRBV27 and TRBJ1-2; 7 bases line up with TRBD1. Trimming at V came to 4 bases and at J to 3 bases, leaving 5 bases not matched to a gene. Germline V gene lookup returns CDR1 MNHEY and CDR2 SMNVEV (reference sequence). The CDR3 is made up of 14 amino acids. The CDR3 spells CASSSTGAHYGYTF. Here the CDR3 DNA reads TGTGCCAGCAGTTCCACAGGGGCCCACTATGGCTACACCTTC.

The chain carries TRBV15 and TRBJ2-7; 8 nucleotides line up with TRBD1. Per germline, CDR1 LNHNV and CDR2 YYDKDF (reference sequence). The CDR3 loop spans 17 amino acids. V dropped 1 base and J dropped 3; count of bases not matched to a gene: 11. The CDR3 DNA is TGTGCCACCAGCAGAGGGGAGACAGGGGATGGGAACTACGAGCAGTACTTC. Residues: CATSRGETGDGNYEQYF.

V and J are TRBV6-5 and TRBJ1-2, with a possible D match to TRBD1 (6 bases). The CDR3 totals 14 residues. CDR1 and CDR2 (germline): MNHEY, SVGAGI. V gave up 1 base and J gave up 4 bases, with 10 bases separating them. CDR3 DNA sequence: TGTGCCAGCAGTTACTTACAGGGCCGCTATGGCTACACCTTC. It specifies CASSYLQGRYGYTF.

A few counts support this clone. This chain uses TRBV2 with TRBJ1-1, with 9 bases aligning to TRBD1. The CDR3 consists of 15 residues. Germline CDR1 reads SNHLY; CDR2 reads FYNNEI. V lost 5 bases and J lost 6; bases outside the gene matches: 10. DNA for the CDR3: TGTGCCAGCAGTTCCCGGACAGGGGCGGGCCCTGAAGCTTTCTTT. As protein: CASSSRTGAGPEAFF.

This clone was observed a single time. The chain employs TRBV27 and TRBJ2-7; no clear D. CDR3 length equals 14 residues. V lost 2 bases to trimming and J lost 2 bases, with 10 bases between them. Germline V gene data show CDR1 as MNHEY and CDR2 as SMNVEV (reference sequence). In DNA, the CDR3 is TGTGCCAGCAGTTTACCCGGCAGGACCTACGAGCAGTACTTC. Translating it yields CASSLPGRTYEQYF.

The chain recombines TRBV2 with TRBJ2-7, with 7 bases aligning to TRBD2. In germline, CDR1 is SNHLY, CDR2 FYNNEI. V was clipped by 6 bases and J by 0 bases; unmatched bases: 2. The length of the CDR3 is 13 residues. CDR3 residues: CASRGGYSYEQYF. The CDR3 DNA reads as TGTGCCAGCAGGGGGGGGTACTCCTACGAGCAGTACTTC.

The chain recombines TRBV28 with TRBJ1-2; D is uncertain. CDR1 MDHEN and CDR2 SYDVKM come from the germline V gene. V dropped 6 bases and J dropped 8 bases, with 19 bases sitting between them. This CDR3 has 14 amino acids. The CDR3 region is CASSKTWGGDGYTF. DNA for the CDR3: TGTGCCAGCAGCAAAACATGGGGAGGTGACGGCTACACCTTC.

This clone has a handful of counts. The chain couples TRBV11-2 to TRBJ1-6; a weak D match, TRBD1 (6 bases). There are 14 residues in the CDR3. Trimming removed 1 base from V and 10 bases from J, with 11 bases in between. Germline V gene sequence: CDR1 SGHAT, CDR2 FQNNGV. Here the CDR3 DNA reads TGTGCCAGCAGCTTAGCAGGGGCTGGATCACCCCTCCACTTT. Protein product: CASSLAGAGSPLHF.

The chain carries TRBV2 and TRBJ2-1, with D perhaps TRBD2 (5 bases). CDR1 SNHLY and CDR2 FYNNEI come from the germline V gene. This CDR3 has 13 residues. Trimming stripped 6 bases from V and 9 bases from J, with 15 bases between. CDR3 sequence (DNA): TGTGCCAGCAGCCAAGTGGCGGGTTTTGAGCAGTTCTTC. This encodes CASSQVAGFEQFF.

The chain combines TRBV14 with TRBJ1-2; no clear D. V was trimmed by 0 bases and J by 3 bases, leaving 14 bases between them. Germline loops: CDR1 SGHDN, CDR2 FVKESK. CDR3 length: 16 residues. The CDR3 reads CASSQDSLTPDYGYTF. CDR3 nucleotide sequence: TGTGCCAGCAGCCAAGATTCCTTAACGCCGGACTATGGCTACACCTTC.

The table lists this clone with a count of one. This rearrangement joins TRBV27 to TRBJ2-7; no clear D gene. With 2 bases removed from V and 1 base from J, the gap between germline ends came to 9 bases. The CDR3 runs 14 residues. Germline V gene sequence: CDR1 MNHEY, CDR2 SMNVEV (reference sequence). The CDR3 DNA reads as TGTGCCAGCAGTTTACAGGTCGGTTCCTACGAGCAGTACTTC. Translating it yields CASSLQVGSYEQYF.

The V call is TRBV4-1, the J call TRBJ1-1; D not certain. Trimming pared 1 base from V and 4 bases from J, leaving 7 bases between. CDR1 MGHRA and CDR2 YSYEKL come from the germline V gene. The length of the CDR3 is 13 residues. CDR3 sequence reads: CASSQGWGTEAFF. The CDR3 DNA reads as TGCGCCAGCAGCCAAGGTTGGGGCACTGAAGCTTTCTTT.